This T cell receptor beta chain was obtained from a study of cytomegalovirus exposure and HLA in healthy donors. For this clone: What it recognizes is unknown.

Whole-study results and caveats: The study recorded 160 or so TCR beta chains that were cytomegalovirus-associated. Whilst most TCR sequences proved rare, a subset of public TCRs occurred across many donors. One later analysis reportedly identified an Asian-associated ancestry cluster that showed fewer N-insertions than the approximately 700-donor mean.

It was healthy bone marrow donors who served as donors. The CDR3 is made up of 16 amino acids. With 60 Vbeta and 13 Jbeta primers, the PCR was carried out. The table came from immunoSEQ multiplex PCR; TCRdb's copy has only in-frame clones and leaves some out. The sample holds about 82,000 clones, 65% seen once. The V call is TRBV21-1, the J call TRBJ1-2; the table's D gene call, TRBD1, was not cross checked with the DNA. TRBV21-1 has pseudogene status. The sequenced sample was PBMCs. The TCR sequence derives from a woman aged 45-65 years in good health and CMV-seropositive. CDR3 bases: TGTGCCAGCAGCAACCAGCCGGACAGGGATAACTATGGCTACACCTTC. Translated: CASSNQPDRDNYGYTF.